What follows describes a single T cell receptor (beta chain). Its cognate antigen is unknown. The data originate from a study of vaccination effects on CD4 cells after COVID-19. Study findings and constraints: Convalescent patients were scarce in the study, and it lacked early post-infection timepoints. Long after vaccination, the clones induced by infection and by vaccine shrank markedly in size.

The assay was immunoSEQ multiplex PCR, and TCRdb's table has in-frame clones only and misses some. The sample has 65,000 to 90,000 clones; around 81% are singletons. The ViraFEST assay expanded antigen-specific CD4+ T cells with viral peptide pools before sequencing. At the end of more than 8 days of culture, CD4+ T cells were isolated. Nucleocapsid antibody tests were negative, and the vaccine recipients had no prior SARS-CoV-2 infection. The CDR3 has 18 residues. The germline CDR1 and CDR2 sequences are SGHRS and YFSETQ. J gave up 1 base and V 0 bases, and 6 bases lay outside the gene matches. This TCR was sampled from a human donor who received a COVID-19 vaccine. Sequenced material: CD4+ T cells from PBMCs cultured with SARS-CoV-2 spike peptides, taken before COVID-19 vaccination. The gene calls are TRBV5-1 and TRBJ2-6, with 8 bases matching TRBD1. CDR3 loop: CASSLAPRGPSGANVLTF. DNA for the CDR3: TGCGCCAGCAGCTTGGCCCCCAGGGGGCCTTCTGGGGCCAACGTCCTGACTTTC. Full variable domain (outside the CDR3, taken from reference TRBV5-1 and TRBJ2-6): KAGVTQTPRYLIKTRGQQVTLSCSPISGHRSVSWYQQTPGQGLQFLFEYFSETQRNKGNFPGRFSGRQFSNSRSEMNVSTLELGDSALYLCASSLAPRGPSGANVLTFGAGSRLTVL.